This TCR beta chain was recovered during a study of T cells in Graves' hyperthyroidism and ophthalmopathy. About the research overall: Peripheral blood was obtained at initial diagnosis, preceding any treatment. Study-level points and caveats: It was a median roughly six months before onset that the model predicted ophthalmopathy. Most clonotypes expanded in the thyroid (above 0.001) were also present in blood.

This clonotype came up a few times. Its antigen is unknown. RNA transcripts provided the source from which TCR beta CDR3 regions were amplified. The TCR CDR3 was amplified in a first-round RT-PCR using the HTBI primer set. TCRdb reprocessed the multiplex PCR reads with MiXCR, giving one entry per CDR3 protein. Altogether approximately 630,000 distinct CDR3 sequences are present, roughly 17% being singletons, with the ten largest covering around 4%. Uncontrolled infection, other autoimmune disease, pregnancy or lactation barred patients from enrollment. Germline values: CDR1 SGHRS, CDR2 YFSETQ. The V end was cut by 6 bases, the J end by 2 bases, with 14 bases between. The CDR3 is 14 amino acids.

Sequencing input: blood. The origin of this receptor is a woman aged 25 to 39 with Graves' hyperthyroidism. The rearrangement links TRBV5-1 to TRBJ2-5; D gene ambiguous. The CDR3 reads CASTPGDEQETQYF. Here the CDR3 DNA reads TGCGCCAGCACCCCAGGAGACGAACAAGAGACCCAGTACTTC.